The 21 T cell receptor beta chains below all came from one sample that was sequenced in a study of cytotoxic CD8 clonotypes in ibrutinib-treated CLL. Clones were read by immunoSEQ multiplex PCR, and TCRdb kept only the in-frame ones, dropping some. The sample shows 150,000 to 250,000 clones, about 72% of them seen only once. The sample was PBMCs, taken after 24 months of ibrutinib treatment. All receptors come from a human donor with chronic lymphocytic leukemia.

This clone was recorded a few times. This chain links TRBV25-1 with TRBJ2-2, with TRBD2 matching 7 bases. Germline CDR1 reads MGHDK; CDR2 reads SYGVNS. V dropped 1 base and J dropped 1; count of bases not matched to a gene: 3. The CDR3 contains 16 residues. The CDR3 protein is CASSESSGKNTGELFF. The DNA of the CDR3 is TGTGCCAGCAGTGAATCAAGCGGGAAGAACACCGGGGAGCTGTTTTTT.

This chain links TRBV18 with TRBJ1-4; weak D call: TRBD1 (5 bases). Germline V lookup: CDR1 KGHSH, CDR2 LQKENI. The V end was cut by 8 bases, the J end by 4 bases, with 11 bases between. The CDR3 is 13 amino acids. The CDR3 region is CASRMGLNEKLFF. The CDR3, as DNA: TGTGCCAGCCGTATGGGGCTTAATGAAAAACTGTTTTTT.

V usage is TRBV14 and J usage is TRBJ2-3, with unresolved D. Between the trimmed V and J ends, which lost 4 bases and 5 bases, there was a span of 10 bases. Germline V gene lookup returns CDR1 SGHDN and CDR2 FVKESK. CDR3 length: 13 residues. The CDR3 nucleotides read TGTGCCAGCAGCCTTATTCTGGTAGATACGCAGTATTTT. Residues: CASSLILVDTQYF.

This clone came up once. The V gene is TRBV18, the J gene TRBJ2-1; 9 bases map to TRBD1. V shed 0 bases, J shed 6 bases, and the junction held 9 bases outside the gene matches. CDR1 is KGHSH and CDR2 is LQKENI in the germline V gene. CDR3 length equals 17 residues. CDR3 sequence (DNA): TGTGCCAGCTCACCACCGGAGGGGACAGGGAGAAGCAATGAGCAGTTCTTC. It yields the protein CASSPPEGTGRSNEQFF.

In this sample, this clone turned up once. CDR3 in amino acids: CASAAGFGEGTQYF. The CDR3 DNA follows: TGCGCCAGCGCCGCCGGGTTCGGGGAGGGGACCCAGTACTTC. The chain recombines TRBV5-1 with TRBJ2-5; 7 bases fit TRBD2. V was pared by 7 bases and J by 7 bases, with 13 bases of the junction left unmatched. The CDR3 contains 14 residues. The germline V gene has CDR1 SGHRS and CDR2 YFSETQ.

As DNA, the CDR3 is TGTGCCAGCAGCTTTCCCAGGGTATCCACTGAAGCTTTCTTT. Translated: CASSFPRVSTEAFF. The gene calls are TRBV5-6 and TRBJ1-1; perhaps TRBD1 as D (5 bases). Trimming shortened V by 2 bases and J by 4 bases, and 12 bases separated the two germline ends. From germline, CDR1 is SGHDT and CDR2 YYEEEE. This CDR3 contains 14 residues.

This clone showed up just a few times. The rearrangement joins TRBV15 to TRBJ2-2, with TRBD1 identical over 7 bases. The CDR3 has 16 residues. Germline CDR1 reads LNHNV; CDR2 reads YYDKDF (reference sequence). Germline trimming cut 2 bases from V and 0 bases from J; bases unmatched to any gene: 3. In DNA form, the CDR3 reads TGTGCCACCAGCAGACCGGGACAGCCGAACACCGGGGAGCTGTTTTTT. It translates to CATSRPGQPNTGELFF.

This chain uses TRBV5-1 with TRBJ2-7; tentatively, D is TRBD1 (5 bases). V shed 3 bases and J shed 2 bases, with 15 bases lying between them. The CDR3 extends over 15 amino acids. Germline values: CDR1 SGHRS, CDR2 YFSETQ. The CDR3 DNA reads TGCGCCAGCAGCTCAGGGTCGTCAGCGACCTACGAGCAGTACTTC. The encoded protein is CASSSGSSATYEQYF.

The V call is TRBV11-3, the J call TRBJ2-7, with D unclear. The V and J ends lost 5 bases and 2 bases respectively, with 13 bases between them. The CDR3 length is 14 residues. Germline assignment: CDR1 SGHNT and CDR2 YENEEA. CDR3 bases: TGTGCCAGCAGCGCAGGATGGGCCCCCTACGAGCAGTACTTC. Its translation: CASSAGWAPYEQYF.

This sequence joins TRBV14 and TRBJ1-1, with D perhaps matching TRBD1 (5 bases). Germline V gene sequence: CDR1 SGHDN, CDR2 FVKESK. This CDR3 is built from 14 residues. Trimming shortened V by 3 bases and J by 8 bases, and 16 bases separated the two germline ends. CDR3 in amino acids: CASSHLTVDGEAFF. In DNA, the CDR3 is TGTGCCAGCAGCCATTTGACAGTGGATGGGGAAGCTTTCTTT.

This sequence joins TRBV27 and TRBJ2-4; D gene ambiguous. Germline values: CDR1 MNHEY, CDR2 SMNVEV (reference sequence). V was cut by 5 bases and J by 11 bases, with 19 bases left in between. This CDR3 comprises 14 residues. CDR3: CASSLILRGKVQYF. The CDR3 DNA reads TGTGCCAGCAGTCTAATCCTACGTGGGAAGGTTCAGTACTTC.

This chain joins TRBV5-1 and TRBJ2-7, with 14 bases fitting TRBD2. Germline lookup yields CDR1 SGHRS and CDR2 YFSETQ. This CDR3 comprises 15 residues. V shed 4 bases, J shed 5 bases, and the junction held 5 bases outside the gene matches. CDR3 sequence (DNA): TGCGCCAGCAGCCCCGGGACTAGCGGGAGAGACGAGCAGTACTTC. Amino acids: CASSPGTSGRDEQYF. The full variable domain, completed using reference TRBV5-1 and TRBJ2-7, is KAGVTQTPRYLIKTRGQQVTLSCSPISGHRSVSWYQQTPGQGLQFLFEYFSETQRNKGNFPGRFSGRQFSNSRSEMNVSTLELGDSALYLCASSPGTSGRDEQYFGPGTRLTVT.

Comment on this clone: Other DNA sequences in this sample translate to the same CDR3. V gene TRBV29-1 combines with J gene TRBJ2-7; 10 bases line up with TRBD2. With 4 bases clipped from V and 1 base from J, the junction kept 1 base outside the gene matches. The CDR3 length is 13 residues. CDR1 is SQVTM, CDR2 ANQGSEA, per germline. CDR3 nucleotides: TGCAGCGTTGGGACTAGCGGATCCTACGAGCAGTACTTC. It yields the protein CSVGTSGSYEQYF.

This chain links TRBV7-2 with TRBJ2-3; 10 bases map to TRBD2. CDR1 is SGHTA, CDR2 FQGNSA, per germline. The CDR3 loop spans 18 amino acids. V lost 5 bases, J lost 1 base, and 12 bases stayed unmatched. The CDR3 sequence: CASSQGASGRIGTDTQYF. CDR3 DNA sequence: TGTGCCAGCAGCCAAGGGGCTAGCGGGAGAATCGGCACAGATACGCAGTATTTT.

The rearrangement links TRBV30 to TRBJ2-1, with 7 bases lining up with TRBD2. CDR3 length: 16 residues. Germline-derived CDR1 and CDR2 are GTSNPN and SVGIG (reference sequence). The V gene end was trimmed by 7 bases and the J gene end by 4 bases; junction bases not matched to a gene: 16. CDR3 DNA sequence: TGTGCCTCCAGATCTAGGGCGGGACTACCATACAATGAGCAGTTCTTC. Its protein is CASRSRAGLPYNEQFF. The full variable domain, its missing parts supplied by reference TRBV30 and TRBJ2-1, is SQTIHQWPATLVQPVGSPLSLECTVEGTSNPNLYWYRQAAGRGLQLLFYSVGIGQISSEVPQNLSASRPQDRQFILSSKKLLLSDSGFYLCASRSRAGLPYNEQFFGPGTRLTVL.

This clone has just a few counts. This chain connects TRBV27 to TRBJ2-5; tentative D call: TRBD1 (5 bases). V was shortened by 4 bases and J by 2 bases, with 8 bases between the two germline ends. This CDR3 comprises 13 residues. CDR1 and CDR2 (germline): MNHEY, SMNVEV (reference sequence). CDR3 DNA: TGTGCCAGCAGTTCTAGGGGTCAAGAGACCCAGTACTTC. Protein: CASSSRGQETQYF.

The V call is TRBV2, the J call TRBJ1-2; a weak D match, TRBD1 (5 bases). The CDR3 totals 13 residues. Germline values: CDR1 SNHLY, CDR2 FYNNEI. The ends were cut back, 2 bases at V and 5 bases at J, with 9 bases in the middle. The CDR3 DNA reads as TGTGCCAGCAGTGAACAGGGACGGTATGGCTACACCTTC. Translation gives CASSEQGRYGYTF. Using reference TRBV2 and TRBJ1-2 for the parts outside the CDR3, the full variable domain is EPEVTQTPSHQVTQMGQEVILRCVPISNHLYFYWYRQILGQKVEFLVSFYNNEISEKSEIFDDQFSVERPDGSNFTLKIRSTKLEDSAMYFCASSEQGRYGYTFGSGTRLTVV.

The V call is TRBV2, the J call TRBJ2-1; 11 bases line up with TRBD2. Trimming removed 6 bases from V and 2 bases from J; junction bases left unmatched: 3. CDR3 length equals 15 residues. Germline loops: CDR1 SNHLY, CDR2 FYNNEI. In DNA form, the CDR3 reads TGTGCCAGCAGCGGGACTAGCGGACCCTACAATGAGCAGTTCTTC. It yields the protein CASSGTSGPYNEQFF.

In this sample, this clone turned up once. The chain uses TRBV4-2 and TRBJ1-2, with D unresolved. The CDR3 has 14 amino acids. With 1 base removed from V and 3 bases from J, the gap between germline ends came to 9 bases. Germline loops: CDR1 LGHNA, CDR2 YNFKEQ. CDR3 DNA: TGTGCCAGCAGCCAAGGCTCACCCTACTATGGCTACACCTTC. It yields the protein CASSQGSPYYGYTF.

The chain has TRBV9 and TRBJ1-5, with 8 bases aligning to TRBD1. This CDR3 is 15 amino acids long. Germline V gene sequence: CDR1 SGDLS, CDR2 YYNGEE. J lost 1 base, V lost 4 bases, and 4 bases had no gene match. The CDR3 loop is CASSTTGASNQPQHF. CDR3 DNA: TGTGCCAGCAGCACGACAGGGGCCAGCAATCAGCCCCAGCATTTT.

The rearrangement links TRBV5-1 to TRBJ1-2; unclear D gene. Germline CDR1 SGHRS, CDR2 YFSETQ. The CDR3 consists of 15 residues. Trimming pared 4 bases from V and 0 bases from J, leaving 13 bases between. As DNA, the CDR3 is TGCGCCAGCAGCGGTGCTGCCGGGACTAACTATGGCTACACCTTC. Encoded protein: CASSGAAGTNYGYTF.